The 29 T cell receptor beta chains reported below all come from one sample, sequenced in a study of blood T cells in healthy people across ages. Then a second PCR, running about 7 to 11 cycles, was carried out with a sample-barcoded 5' primer and a J-beta primer mix. TCRdb re-analysed the 5' RACE reads in MiXCR, keeping a single row per CDR3 protein. The sample gives over 500,000 distinct CDR3 sequences, approximately 52% of which show up once; roughly 14% is in the top ten. Sequencing was done on a sample of blood. These receptors were collected from a woman of 80 years or more in good health.

At least ten counts were recorded for this clonotype. The rearrangement uses TRBV9 and TRBJ1-2; 7 bases agree with TRBD1. Germline CDR1 is SGDLS and CDR2 is YYNGEE. This CDR3 is built from 14 residues. Trimming cost V 3 bases and J 2 bases; bases outside gene matches: 4. The CDR3 region is CASSAQTGNYGYTF. The CDR3 bases are TGTGCCAGCAGCGCCCAGACAGGGAACTATGGCTACACCTTC.

This sequence joins TRBV2 and TRBJ2-7, with 8 bases lining up with TRBD2. The ends lost 11 bases at V and 2 bases at J; junction bases unmatched: 5. The germline CDR1 and CDR2 sequences are SNHLY and FYNNEI. The CDR3 contains 12 residues. The CDR3 sequence: CAAGGEPYEQYF. The CDR3 coding sequence is TGTGCCGCGGGGGGAGAGCCCTACGAGCAGTACTTC.

V is TRBV7-2 and J is TRBJ2-1; D uncertain. The J call may be in error: the DNA end matches TRBJ2-7 better. Germline CDR1 SGHTA, CDR2 FQGNSA. The length of the CDR3 is 16 residues. The chain's CDR3 is CASSLVSQSSYNEQYF. In nucleotides, the CDR3 is TGTGCCAGCAGCTTAGTTAGCCAGAGCTCCTACAATGAGCAGTACTTC.

The chain has TRBV3-1 and TRBJ1-3; D is ambiguous. Trimming took off 3 bases at V and 0 bases at J, with 6 bases between the two ends. This CDR3 is built from 14 residues. CDR1 is LGHDT, CDR2 YNNKEL, per germline (reference sequence). Here the CDR3 reads CASSHAASGNTIYF. As DNA, the CDR3 is TGTGCCAGCAGCCATGCGGCCTCTGGAAACACCATATATTTT.

This clonotype has a handful of counts. V usage is TRBV14 and J usage is TRBJ1-1; D uncertain. V was clipped by 2 bases and J by 6 bases, with 10 bases between them. The CDR3 sequence is 13 residues long. In germline, CDR1 is SGHDN, CDR2 FVKESK. CDR3: CASSQFKAPEAFF. Here the CDR3 DNA reads TGTGCCAGCAGCCAATTTAAGGCCCCTGAAGCTTTCTTT.

Worth noting for this clonotype: A much more abundant neighbour one base away suggests this may be a read error. This rearrangement joins TRBV12-3 or TRBV12-4 to TRBJ2-7; D ambiguous. The CDR3 runs to 14 residues. V gave up 4 bases and J gave up 2 bases, with 12 bases separating them. CDR3 nucleotides: TGTGCCAGCAGTTGTAGTCAGAGAGCCTACGAGCAGTACTTC. Translation: CASSCSQRAYEQYF.

V and J are TRBV29-1 and TRBJ2-1; the match to TRBD1 covers 7 bases. This CDR3 has 12 amino acids. Germline V gene data show CDR1 as SQVTM and CDR2 as ANQGSEA. J lost 5 bases, V lost 8 bases, and 6 bases had no gene match. The CDR3 reads CSTGVGDNEQFF. The DNA for the CDR3 is TGCAGCACAGGGGTAGGGGACAATGAGCAGTTCTTC.

The chain couples TRBV5-1 to TRBJ1-1, with 10 bases matching TRBD1. With V trimmed by 6 bases and J by 1 base, 12 bases remained unmatched. Per germline, CDR1 SGHRS and CDR2 YFSETQ. The length of the CDR3 is 17 residues. The CDR3 nucleotides read TGCGCCAGCACCCCGGGGGGGACAGGGGTGGAGAACACTGAAGCTTTCTTT. Protein sequence: CASTPGGTGVENTEAFF.

This clonotype was detected only once. The chain joins TRBV25-1 to TRBJ1-4; 10 nucleotides match TRBD1. Germline CDR1 and CDR2: MGHDK and SYGVNS. With 4 bases clipped from V and 7 bases from J, the junction kept 0 bases outside the gene matches. This CDR3 spans 13 amino acids. The CDR3 loop is CASSGDRGEKLFF. CDR3 DNA sequence: TGTGCCAGCAGTGGGGACAGGGGTGAAAAACTGTTTTTT.

This clonotype was seen a handful of times. The chain joins TRBV29-1 to TRBJ2-6, with D possibly matching TRBD2 (5 bases). Germline lookup yields CDR1 SQVTM and CDR2 ANQGSEA. The CDR3 loop spans 17 amino acids. The V end lost 4 bases, the J end lost 0 bases, and 16 bases lay between the germline ends. CDR3 protein: CSVGVGRDYSGANVLTF. CDR3 DNA: TGCAGCGTTGGAGTGGGCCGTGACTACTCTGGGGCCAACGTCCTGACTTTC.

Concerning this clonotype itself: The junction does not match germline at one end; this may be a read error. The rearrangement uses TRBV4-2 and TRBJ2-7, with 7 bases identical to TRBD2. The CDR3 loop spans 14 amino acids. Per the germline V gene, CDR1 is LGHNA and CDR2 is YNFKEQ. CDR3 sequence reads: CASSQEGLPYEQYF. The CDR3 region has the DNA TGTGCCAGCAGCCAAGAGGGACTACCCTACGAGCAGTACTTT.

This clonotype was seen just once. V is TRBV20-1 and J is TRBJ2-1, with D unclear. The V end was cut by 2 bases, the J end by 1 base, with 9 bases between. This CDR3 contains 14 residues. Germline loops: CDR1 DFQATT, CDR2 SNEGSKA (reference sequence). The CDR3 loop is CSARYQRSYNEQFF. CDR3 in DNA: TGCAGTGCTAGATATCAAAGATCCTACAATGAGCAGTTCTTC.

This clonotype was observed a handful of times. The chain has TRBV25-1 and TRBJ1-1; D call uncertain. The CDR3 has 18 amino acids. The V end was cut by 4 bases, the J end by 3 bases, with 24 bases between. In germline, CDR1 is MGHDK, CDR2 SYGVNS. The CDR3 region is CASSGSAGSPGVHTEAFF. CDR3 nucleotides: TGTGCCAGCAGTGGGTCCGCCGGGTCCCCTGGGGTACACACTGAAGCTTTCTTT. Using reference TRBV25-1 and TRBJ1-1 for the parts outside the CDR3, the full variable domain is EADIYQTPRYLVIGTGKKITLECSQTMGHDKMYWYQQDPGMELHLIHYSYGVNSTEKGDLSSESTVSRIRTEHFPLTLESARPSHTSQYLCASSGSAGSPGVHTEAFFGQGTRLTVV.

This clonotype was counted a few times. The J gene is TRBJ1-1, the V gene TRBV12-3 or TRBV12-4, with D perhaps matching TRBD1 (6 bases). The CDR3 consists of 17 residues. The V gene lost 5 bases and the J gene lost 1 base, with 20 bases spanning the gap. The CDR3 DNA reads as TGTGCCAGCAGTCCCTGGGGGGCAGGCATAAGGAACACTGAAGCTTTCTTT. Translated, it gives CASSPWGAGIRNTEAFF.

The V and J genes are TRBV28 and TRBJ1-2; no definite D call. Trimming took off 3 bases at V and 6 bases at J, with 14 bases between the two ends. The CDR3 is 14 residues long. Germline-derived CDR1 and CDR2 are MDHEN and SYDVKM. The DNA for the CDR3 is TGTGCCAGCAGTTTGGGAACGAGACCACATGGCTACACCTTC. This codes for CASSLGTRPHGYTF.

Worth noting for this clonotype: A much larger clone lies one base from this, so it may be a read error. The chain combines TRBV12-3 or TRBV12-4 with TRBJ2-7, with 12 bases fitting TRBD2. The CDR3 is 16 amino acids. The CDR3 sequence is CGSSSGLAGLPYEQYF. The CDR3 DNA follows: TGTGGCAGCAGTTCTGGACTAGCGGGGCTACCCTACGAGCAGTACTTC.

This clonotype was picked up many times. The chain joins TRBV4-1 to TRBJ2-3; tentative D call: TRBD2 (6 bases). With 0 bases removed from V and 9 bases from J, the gap between germline ends came to 16 bases. CDR3 length: 15 amino acids. Germline CDR1 and CDR2: MGHRA and YSYEKL. CDR3 region: CASSQDPTRIGTQYF. The CDR3 nucleotides are TGCGCCAGCAGCCAAGATCCGACTAGAATAGGGACGCAGTATTTT.

As to this clonotype: A much larger clone sits a single nucleotide away, making a read error possible. This rearrangement joins TRBV28 to TRBJ2-1; the D is unclear. Trimming took off 11 bases at V and 0 bases at J, with 17 bases between the two ends. The CDR3 has 15 amino acids. The germline V gene has CDR1 MDHEN and CDR2 SYDVKM. This CDR3 reads CAGKPRQFSYNEQFF. CDR3 sequence (DNA): TGTGCCGGCAAACCCCGTCAGTTCTCCTACAATGAGCAGTTCTTC.

The V and J genes are TRBV20-1 and TRBJ1-3, with a weak D call TRBD1 (6 bases). Trimming took 3 bases from V and 2 from J, leaving 11 bases between them. CDR1 is DFQATT and CDR2 is SNEGSKA in the germline V gene (reference sequence). This CDR3 region has 14 residues. Here the CDR3 reads CSASTTGTGNTIYF. The CDR3 nucleotides are TGCAGTGCTAGCACCACAGGGACTGGAAACACCATATATTTT.

With regard to this clonotype: Just one base apart from a much larger clone, this may be a read error. The chain links TRBV5-1 to TRBJ2-7, with TRBD2 matching 11 bases. In germline, CDR1 is SGHRS, CDR2 YFSETQ. The CDR3 is 15 amino acids. Unmatched junction bases numbered 9, after V lost 3 bases and J lost 7 bases. The chain's CDR3 is CASSYGTSGHNEQYF. The CDR3 nucleotides are TGCGCCAGCAGCTACGGGACTAGCGGTCACAATGAGCAGTACTTC.

The chain combines TRBV6-2 or TRBV6-3 with TRBJ2-5; either TRBD1 or TRBD2 may supply D (5 bases each). The V end lost 5 bases, the J end lost 7 bases, and 17 bases lay between the germline ends. Looked up from germline, CDR1 is MNHEY and CDR2 is SVGEGT. The CDR3 runs 14 residues. For the CDR3, the DNA is TGTGCCAGCAGTACTCCTGGGGGATACGGGACCCAGTACTTC. It translates to CASSTPGGYGTQYF.

This chain connects TRBV7-2 to TRBJ2-3; either TRBD1 or TRBD2 may fit D (6 bases each). CDR1 is SGHTA and CDR2 is FQGNSA in the germline V gene. V lost 9 bases and J 4 bases, leaving 29 bases between the germline ends. The CDR3 runs 18 residues. The CDR3 reads CASSLSPGGGRESDTQYF. The CDR3 DNA is TGTGCCAGTAGCCTATCCCCCGGGGGCGGCAGGGAGTCAGATACGCAGTATTTT.

This clonotype was counted ten times or more. The chain employs TRBV3-1 and TRBJ2-7; D call uncertain. The V gene's germline CDR1 is LGHDT and CDR2 YNNKEL (reference sequence). The CDR3 totals 15 residues. V shed 0 bases and J shed 2 bases, with 11 bases lying between them. The CDR3 coding sequence is TGTGCCAGCAGCCAAGATGGGCTCTTGACCTACGAGCAGTACTTC. Amino acids: CASSQDGLLTYEQYF.

This clonotype has at least ten counts. The chain is built from TRBV12-3 or TRBV12-4 and TRBJ1-2; unclear D gene. The V gene lost 3 bases and the J gene lost 3 bases, with 5 bases spanning the gap. CDR3 length: 12 residues. The CDR3 coding sequence is TGTGCCAGCAGTTTGAGCCACTATGGCTACACCTTC. Its translation: CASSLSHYGYTF.

This clonotype has just one count. A read error may account for a junction end that differs from germline. This chain connects TRBV28 to TRBJ1-2; TRBD1 matches at 7 bases. This CDR3 is built from 19 residues. Germline V gives CDR1 MDHEN, CDR2 SYDVKM. The CDR3 protein is CASRGTEGPDPQANCGYTF. In DNA form, the CDR3 reads TGTGCCAGCAGGGGGACAGAAGGCCCCGACCCCCAAGCGAACTGTGGCTACACCTTC.

This sequence joins TRBV27 and TRBJ2-5; no reliable D call. V was clipped by 3 bases and J by 11 bases, with 10 bases between them. The CDR3 is made up of 11 amino acids. Germline V gene lookup returns CDR1 MNHEY and CDR2 SMNVEV (reference sequence). The CDR3 DNA reads TGTGCCAGCAGTTTGTCGGATGTGCAGTACTTC. Amino acid sequence: CASSLSDVQYF.

This sequence joins TRBV3-1 and TRBJ2-2, with D possibly matching TRBD2 (7 bases). Germline values: CDR1 LGHDT, CDR2 YNNKEL (reference sequence). The ends were cut back, 4 bases at V and 6 bases at J, with 15 bases in the middle. The CDR3 sequence is 15 residues long. The CDR3 nucleotides read TGTGCCAGCAGCCCGGCGAGGGGGGGCGCCGGGGAGCTGTTTTTT. It specifies CASSPARGGAGELFF. The variable domain in full, with the rest retrieved from reference TRBV3-1 and TRBJ2-2, is DTAVSQTPKYLVTQMGNDKSIKCEQNLGHDTMYWYKQDSKKFLKIMFSYNNKELIINETVPNRFSPKSPDKAHLNLHINSLELGDSAVYFCASSPARGGAGELFFGEGSRLTVL.

A word on this clonotype: The junction and the germline gene differ at one end; a read error may be behind it. The chain carries TRBV5-1 and TRBJ2-5, with D hard to call. CDR3 length: 16 residues. Germline V gene sequence: CDR1 SGHRS, CDR2 YFSETQ. Written as DNA, the CDR3 is TGCGTCAGCAGCTTGGGTTCCAGACAATCGGGAGAGACCCAGTACTTC. Protein product: CVSSLGSRQSGETQYF.

This clonotype has only one observation. This could be a read error, since a much larger clone is one nucleotide away. This CDR3 fails to terminate in the conserved phenylalanine or tryptophan, so it likely reflects a read error. V usage is TRBV10-3 and J usage is TRBJ2-7; D remains ambiguous. Looked up from germline, CDR1 is ENHRY and CDR2 is SYGVKD. V gave up 2 bases and J gave up 5 bases, with 4 bases separating them. The CDR3 sequence is 11 residues long. The CDR3 bases are TGTGCCATCAGTGAGAGTAACGAGCAGTACTTA. Translating gives CAISESNEQYL.